The next 12 T cell receptor beta chains were all read from a single sample in a study of T-cell reconstitution after alpha-beta-depleted transplantation in children (dated by TCRdb to 2015 to 2016). The meaning of the sample's treatment or condition label: allogeneic hematopoietic cell transplantation with graft depleted of TCRalphabeta T cells and CD19 B cells. Libraries were prepared through PCR. The run used an Illumina HiSeq 2500. TCR library preparation used molecular barcoding, with unique molecular identifiers applied to normalize quantification of the TCRbeta repertoire. TCRdb ran its own pipeline on the public reads, namely fastp trimming at Q25 and MiXCR clone calling, and kept in-frame beta chains. Each CDR3 protein gets just one entry, which takes the most common genes and DNA from the rows behind it. The sample table contains a few hundred thousand distinct CDR3 sequences; only one count was recorded for 9.5% to 13% of them. Jointly, the top ten make up roughly a quarter of the sample.

The sample was peripheral blood, taken 180 days after TCRalphabeta/CD19-depleted stem cell transplant. These receptors were obtained from a male patient between 2 and 9 years old who had a stem cell transplant for chronic granulomatous disease, so the T cells may come from the graft donor.

This clonotype was observed many times. The chain uses TRBV6-1 and TRBJ2-5; D may be TRBD1 (6 bases). This CDR3 has 15 amino acids. The germline V and J ends were trimmed by 6 bases and 4 bases, with 18 bases remaining between them. The germline V gene encodes CDR1 MNHNS and CDR2 SASEGT. CDR3 in DNA: TGTGCCAGCAGGGGATCCGGGACACCCCTAGAGACCCAGTACTTC. It is translated as CASRGSGTPLETQYF.

This clonotype was recorded many times. This rearrangement joins TRBV4-3 to TRBJ2-5, with D perhaps matching TRBD2 (5 bases). Trimming removed 4 bases at V and 5 bases at J, with 11 bases between. The CDR3 runs to 13 residues. In germline, CDR1 is LGHNA, CDR2 YSLEER. CDR3 coding DNA: TGCGCCAGCAGCCCTGACCCGGGGGAGACCCAGTACTTC. This gives the protein CASSPDPGETQYF.

Ten or more counts support this clonotype. DNA of the CDR3: TGTGCCAGCTCCACGGGACTAGCAGCTTACGAGCAGTACTTC. Protein product: CASSTGLAAYEQYF. V gene TRBV10-3 combines with J gene TRBJ2-7; 9 bases map to TRBD2. V dropped 10 bases and J dropped 4; count of bases not matched to a gene: 11. This CDR3 spans 14 amino acids. CDR1 is ENHRY, CDR2 SYGVKD, per germline.

This clonotype was recorded at least ten times. The chain carries TRBV20-1 and TRBJ2-4, with 9 nucleotides matching TRBD1. V was clipped by 3 bases and J by 4 bases; unmatched bases: 7. This CDR3 comprises 15 residues. Germline-derived CDR1 and CDR2 are DFQATT and SNEGSKA (reference sequence). The CDR3 nucleotides read TGCAGTGCTAGCAGACCCGGGACAGGGAAAAACATTCAGTACTTC. Amino acids: CSASRPGTGKNIQYF.

This clonotype occurred many times. The V gene is TRBV30, the J gene TRBJ2-2; possible D gene TRBD2, 6 bases. Deletions cut 0 bases from V and 6 bases from J, with 8 bases between. Germline-derived CDR1 and CDR2 are GTSNPN and SVGIG (reference sequence). The CDR3 loop spans 13 amino acids. CDR3 protein: CAWSVWGAGELFF. The CDR3 nucleotides are TGTGCCTGGAGTGTATGGGGGGCCGGGGAGCTGTTTTTT.

In this sample, this clonotype turned up many times. The J gene is TRBJ2-5, the V gene TRBV10-3, with TRBD2 matching 7 bases. The CDR3 sequence is 16 residues long. Germline CDR1 ENHRY, CDR2 SYGVKD. J lost 4 bases, V lost 5 bases, and 13 bases had no gene match. CDR3 nucleotides: TGTGCCATCAGTTTTGTGAGGGAGGGCCCCGGAGAGACCCAGTACTTC. Translated: CAISFVREGPGETQYF.

Many counts were recorded for this clonotype. This sequence joins TRBV12-3 or TRBV12-4 and TRBJ2-1; TRBD2 matches 10 bases. The CDR3 loop spans 16 amino acids. V dropped 3 bases and J dropped 5; count of bases not matched to a gene: 7. CDR3 nucleotides: TGTGCCAGCAGTTTGTTTAGCGGGGGGACGAACAATGAGCAGTTCTTC. Translating gives CASSLFSGGTNNEQFF.

The chain links TRBV23-1 to TRBJ1-6, with D hard to call. TRBV23-1 carries the ORF label, with uncertain function. The CDR3 length is 15 residues. V was trimmed by 0 bases and J by 8 bases, leaving 11 bases between them. This CDR3 reads CASSQSVQLYSPLHF. CDR3 nucleotide sequence: TGCGCCAGCAGTCAATCTGTACAACTGTATTCACCCCTCCACTTT.

Ten or more counts support this clonotype. The V call is TRBV12-3 or TRBV12-4, the J call TRBJ2-6; TRBD2 is a possible D gene (6 bases). This CDR3 contains 18 residues. V was cut by 5 bases and J by 0 bases, with 17 bases left in between. The CDR3 DNA sequence: TGTGCCAGCAGTCGGGCGGTAGCGGTTGTCTCTGGGGCCAACGTCCTGACTTTC. The encoded protein is CASSRAVAVVSGANVLTF.

This clonotype was detected ten times or more. This chain links TRBV7-8 with TRBJ1-1; possibly TRBD1 for D (5 bases). CDR1 is SGHVS, CDR2 FQNEAQ, per germline. The CDR3 is 14 amino acids. V lost 2 bases and J 3 bases, leaving 10 bases between the germline ends. CDR3 in DNA: TGTGCCAGCAGCTTAAGGGGCGTTGACACTGAAGCTTTCTTT. Its protein is CASSLRGVDTEAFF.

This clonotype was observed at least ten times. The chain recombines TRBV7-2 with TRBJ2-5; 13 nucleotides align to TRBD2. The CDR3 extends over 15 amino acids. J gave up 3 bases and V 2 bases, and 0 bases lay outside the gene matches. Germline CDR1 and CDR2: SGHTA and FQGNSA. CDR3: CASSLTSGGEETQYF. The CDR3 nucleotides are TGTGCCAGCAGCTTAACTAGCGGGGGGGAAGAGACCCAGTACTTC.

This clonotype was detected ten times or more. The rearrangement joins TRBV5-1 to TRBJ2-2; TRBD1 is a possible D gene (6 bases). This CDR3 has 16 residues. Trimming left V 7 bases short and J 0 bases short, with 16 bases between. CDR1 and CDR2 (germline): SGHRS, YFSETQ. CDR3 in DNA: TGCGCCAGCCGCGGAAGGACAGTTTCGAACACCGGGGAGCTGTTTTTT. Residues: CASRGRTVSNTGELFF.